A selection of T cell receptor beta chains follows, all from one sample in a study of long-term antiretroviral therapy in people with HIV. TCRdb's table, derived via immunoSEQ multiplex PCR, lists solely in-frame clones and lacks some. Here the sample spans some 30,000 clones, about 90% being singletons. The material was unsorted PBMCs, obtained 2 years after starting antiretroviral therapy. These receptors were collected from a man aged 45-65 years with HIV. The conserved cysteine and the conserved F or W are not part of the CDR3 here. A D gene is named only where the DNA matches it firmly.

j_gene,v_gene,d_gene,CDR3aa
TRBJ1-1,TRBV20-1,-,SASGTEAF
TRBJ2-1,TRBV28,-,ASSSSRRGYNEQF
TRBJ1-4,TRBV7-2,-,ASSLNRPSTNEKLF
TRBJ2-3,TRBV7-9,-,ASSLEIKGTQY
TRBJ2-1,TRBV2,TRBD2,ASSERKGGGVYNEQF
TRBJ1-1,TRBV5-4,TRBD1,ASSPKAGGARNTEAF
TRBJ1-1,TRBV6-1,-,ASSEARQFMNTEAF
TRBJ1-4,TRBV15,-,ATSREQEVEKLF
TRBJ1-1,TRBV19,-,ASKGQNTEAF
TRBJ1-2,TRBV11-2,-,ASSEPPGDRYT
TRBJ2-3,TRBV19,-,ASSMGSGGTDTQY
TRBJ2-1,TRBV9,TRBD2,ASSVVAGGYNEQF
TRBJ1-4,TRBV27,TRBD1,ASSLTPGQGREKLF
TRBJ2-5,TRBV10-3,-,AISESGAGQETQY
TRBJ2-3,TRBV10-2,-,ASSDYGGTDTQY
TRBJ1-1,TRBV12-5,-,ASGGQTPNTEAF
TRBJ1-2,TRBV7-6,-,ASSNPPQRANYGYT
TRBJ1-1,TRBV19,-,ASRSGTPLNTEAF
TRBJ1-2,TRBV7-6,-,ASSPLDSNYGYT
TRBJ1-6,TRBV9,-,ASSAGGSSYNSPLH
TRBJ1-1,TRBV5-6,-,ASSPRGYGTNTEAF
TRBJ1-4,TRBV23-1,-,ASGRQVANEKLF
TRBJ2-5,TRBV11-2,TRBD2,ASSPLPSGGAGTQY
TRBJ2-7,TRBV14,-,ASSQSRTGHEQY
TRBJ2-3,TRBV30,TRBD2,AWRETSGGTDTQY
TRBJ2-3,TRBV5-1,-,ASSPGDTDTQY
TRBJ2-1,TRBV28,-,ASTRRRIRDYNEQF
TRBJ2-3,TRBV19,-,ASSAGSTTDTQY
TRBJ1-1,TRBV30,-,AWREMGEAF
TRBJ1-2,TRBV28,TRBD1,ASSSLGTGDYGYT
TRBJ1-5,TRBV27,-,ASSLWGPGNQPQH
TRBJ1-1,TRBV27,TRBD1,ASRSTGGAYTEAF
TRBJ2-1,TRBV7-2,-,ASSLESAGPYNEQF
TRBJ1-6,TRBV4-3,-,ASSQRDRLYNSPLH
TRBJ2-7,TRBV7-2,-,ASGSGSGEQY
TRBJ2-5,TRBV4-2,-,ASSRGTGQETQY
TRBJ1-2,TRBV6-4,-,ASSEFGGKGYT
TRBJ1-2,TRBV6-6,-,ASMGREDGYT
TRBJ2-7,TRBV5-4,-,ASSLGDRVWEQY
TRBJ1-5,TRBV28,-,ASSLDGQPQH
TRBJ1-1,TRBV28,-,ASSSHSTVNTEAF
TRBJ2-7,TRBV7-2,TRBD1,ASSSGQGGFSYEQY
TRBJ2-7,TRBV4-1,TRBD2,ASSHLTSLHEQY
TRBJ2-6,TRBV5-6,-,ASSPPWSSGANVLT
TRBJ2-7,TRBV27,-,ASSLRTGSYEQY
TRBJ1-2,TRBV18,TRBD1,ASSPPGQGSYGYT
TRBJ2-5,TRBV13,-,ASSRGPLRQETQY
TRBJ2-3,TRBV28,TRBD2,ASSPRTSGKGRVSTDTQY
TRBJ2-7,TRBV11-3,-,ASSIRRLYEQY
TRBJ2-5,TRBV11-3,-,ASSVRQTQETQY
TRBJ1-1,TRBV7-3,-,ASSLGQGNTEAF
TRBJ2-3,TRBV5-1,TRBD1,ASSPLRSGQVADTQY